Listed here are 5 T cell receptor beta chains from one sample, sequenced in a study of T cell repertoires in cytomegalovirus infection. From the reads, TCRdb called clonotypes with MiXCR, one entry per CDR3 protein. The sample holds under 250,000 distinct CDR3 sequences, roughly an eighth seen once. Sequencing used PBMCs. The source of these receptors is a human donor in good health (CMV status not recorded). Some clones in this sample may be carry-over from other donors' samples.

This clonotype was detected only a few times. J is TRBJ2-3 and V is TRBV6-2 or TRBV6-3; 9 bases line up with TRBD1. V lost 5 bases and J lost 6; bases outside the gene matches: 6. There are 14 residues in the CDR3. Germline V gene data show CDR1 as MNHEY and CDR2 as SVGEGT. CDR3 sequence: CASSPTGGDDTQYF. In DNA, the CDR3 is TGTGCCAGCAGTCCGACAGGGGGAGACGATACGCAGTATTTT.

The CDR3: CSVAHTGEETQYF. The CDR3 nucleotides read TGCAGCGTTGCCCATACAGGAGAAGAGACCCAGTACTTC. V and J are TRBV29-1 and TRBJ2-5, with a tentative D call TRBD1 (5 bases). Trimming shortened V by 4 bases and J by 3 bases, and 12 bases separated the two germline ends. Per germline, CDR1 SQVTM and CDR2 ANQGSEA. The CDR3 has 13 amino acids.

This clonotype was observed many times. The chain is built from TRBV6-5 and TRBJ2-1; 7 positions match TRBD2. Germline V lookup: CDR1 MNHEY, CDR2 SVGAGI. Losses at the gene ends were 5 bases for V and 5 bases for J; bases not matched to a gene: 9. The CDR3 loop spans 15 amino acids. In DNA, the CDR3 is TGTGCCAGCAGTGCCCCGGGACTACCAAACAATGAGCAGTTCTTC. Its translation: CASSAPGLPNNEQFF.

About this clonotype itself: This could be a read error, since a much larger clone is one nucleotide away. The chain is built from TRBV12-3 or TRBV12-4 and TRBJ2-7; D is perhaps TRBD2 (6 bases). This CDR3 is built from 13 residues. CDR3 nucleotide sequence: TGTGCCAGCGGGGGGAAGGACTCCTACGAGCAGGACTTC. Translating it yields CASGGKDSYEQDF.

As DNA, the CDR3 is TGTGCCACCCAATCCTGGGAGACTAACTATGGCTACACCTTC. It is translated as CATQSWETNYGYTF. This chain uses TRBV6-6 with TRBJ1-2; D is ambiguous. This CDR3 is 14 amino acids long. The V gene's germline CDR1 is MNHNY and CDR2 SVGAGI (reference sequence). Trimming cost V 10 bases and J 0 bases, with 15 bases left between them.